This T cell receptor (beta chain) is from a study of T cells in tuberculosis. At the level of the study: The T cells targeted glucose monomycolate, a mycobacterial lipid, via CD1B. IGRA-negative adolescents, IGRA-positive adolescents with latent tuberculosis and adults with active tuberculosis formed this South African cohort.

This CDR3 spans 14 amino acids. Looked up from germline, CDR1 is MNHNS and CDR2 is SASEGT. With V trimmed by 3 bases and J by 12 bases, 9 bases remained unmatched. In its sample, this clone was seen once. The antigen is not known. TCRdb's copy holds only in-frame clones and misses some; the assay was immunoSEQ multiplex PCR. The repertoire consists of tens of thousands of clones, with roughly 93% occurring once and the leading ten covering 9.5% to 13%. Points from the study as a whole: The TCR-beta difference was not significant; alpha differences partly reflected length. GMM-specific TCRs were nearer to active tuberculosis alpha repertoires, suggesting expansion.

V gene TRBV6-1 combines with J gene TRBJ1-1, with TRBD1 identical over 11 bases. The sample was PBMCs. The TCR originated in a donor aged 10 to 29 with latent tuberculosis or without tuberculosis infection. Some clones in this sample may be carry-over from other donors' samples. The CDR3 sequence: CASSEVRDRGKPFF. The CDR3 DNA reads as TGTGCCAGCAGTGAGGTACGGGACAGGGGGAAACCTTTCTTT.